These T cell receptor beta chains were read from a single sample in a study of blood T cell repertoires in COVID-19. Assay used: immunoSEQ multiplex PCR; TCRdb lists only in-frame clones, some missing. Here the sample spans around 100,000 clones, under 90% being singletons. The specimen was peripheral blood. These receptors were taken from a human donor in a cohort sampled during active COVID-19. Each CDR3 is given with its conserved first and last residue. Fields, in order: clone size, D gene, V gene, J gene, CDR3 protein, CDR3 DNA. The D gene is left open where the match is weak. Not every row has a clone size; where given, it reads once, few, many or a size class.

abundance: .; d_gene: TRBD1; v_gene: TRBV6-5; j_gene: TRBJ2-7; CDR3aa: CASSYNRGAYEQYF; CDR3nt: TGTGCCAGCAGTTATAACAGGGGTGCCTACGAGCAGTACTTC
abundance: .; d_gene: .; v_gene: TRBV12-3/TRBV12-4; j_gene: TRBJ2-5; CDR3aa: CASSGLRETQYF; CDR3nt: TGTGCCAGCAGCGGACTACGGGAGACCCAGTACTTC
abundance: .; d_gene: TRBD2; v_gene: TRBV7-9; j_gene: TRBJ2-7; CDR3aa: CASSRAGAEQYF; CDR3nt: TGTGCCAGCAGCCGAGCGGGAGCCGAGCAGTACTTC
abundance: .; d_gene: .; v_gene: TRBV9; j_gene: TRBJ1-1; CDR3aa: CASSPRQNTEAFF; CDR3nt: TGTGCCAGCAGCCCCCGACAGAACACTGAAGCTTTCTTT
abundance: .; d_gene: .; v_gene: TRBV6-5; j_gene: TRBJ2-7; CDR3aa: CASSTVGVSGEQYF; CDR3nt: TGTGCCAGCAGTACCGTGGGCGTATCGGGAGAGCAGTACTTC
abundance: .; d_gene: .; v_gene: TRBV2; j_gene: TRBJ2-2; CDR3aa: CASSEGGPGGTGELFF; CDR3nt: TGTGCCAGCAGTGAAGGGGGTCCTGGGGGGACCGGGGAGCTGTTTTTT
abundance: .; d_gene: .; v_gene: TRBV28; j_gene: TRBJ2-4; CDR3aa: CASSSTRTGGLSKNIQYF; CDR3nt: TGTGCCAGCAGTTCCACCCGGACAGGAGGGCTTTCCAAAAACATTCAGTACTTC
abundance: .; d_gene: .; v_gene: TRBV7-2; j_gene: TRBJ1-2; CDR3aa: CASSYTQGNGYTF; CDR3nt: TGTGCCAGCAGCTACACGCAGGGAAATGGCTACACCTTC
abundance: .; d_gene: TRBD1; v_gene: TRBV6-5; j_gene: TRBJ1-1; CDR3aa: CASSYGDRNTEAFF; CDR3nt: TGTGCCAGCAGTTACGGGGACAGGAACACTGAAGCTTTCTTT
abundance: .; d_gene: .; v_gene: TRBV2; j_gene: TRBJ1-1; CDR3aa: CASSRVGSEAFF; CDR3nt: TGTGCCAGCAGTAGGGTAGGGAGTGAAGCTTTCTTT
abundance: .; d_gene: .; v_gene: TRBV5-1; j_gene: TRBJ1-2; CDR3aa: CASSFAGGVEGYTF; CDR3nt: TGCGCCAGCAGCTTCGCAGGAGGGGTTGAAGGCTACACCTTC
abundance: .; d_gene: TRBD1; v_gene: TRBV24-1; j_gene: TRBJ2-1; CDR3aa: CATSDSSPRDRGDNEQFF; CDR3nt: TGTGCCACCAGTGACTCCTCTCCCCGGGACAGGGGGGACAATGAGCAGTTCTTC
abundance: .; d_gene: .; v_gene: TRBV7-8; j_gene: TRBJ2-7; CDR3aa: CASSLRATDTLAYEQYF; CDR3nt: TGTGCCAGCAGCTTACGGGCGACAGACACCCTTGCCTACGAGCAGTACTTC
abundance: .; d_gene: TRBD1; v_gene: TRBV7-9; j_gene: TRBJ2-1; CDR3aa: CASRQGAGNEQFF; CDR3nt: TGTGCCAGCAGACAGGGGGCGGGTAATGAGCAGTTCTTC
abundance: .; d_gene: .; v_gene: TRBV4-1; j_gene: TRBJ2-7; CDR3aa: CASSQKGVSSGIYEQYF; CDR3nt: TGCGCCAGCAGCCAAAAGGGGGTCTCTAGCGGAATCTACGAGCAGTACTTC
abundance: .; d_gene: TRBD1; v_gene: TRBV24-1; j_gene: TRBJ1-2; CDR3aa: CATSDLHRGRYTF; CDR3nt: TGTGCCACCAGTGATTTGCACAGGGGGCGCTACACCTTC
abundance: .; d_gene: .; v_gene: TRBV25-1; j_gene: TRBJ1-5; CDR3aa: CASSAGNQPQHF; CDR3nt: TGTGCCAGCAGTGCCGGCAATCAGCCCCAGCATTTT
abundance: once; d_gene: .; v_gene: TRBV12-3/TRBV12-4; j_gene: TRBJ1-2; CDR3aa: CASSPGFRGYTF; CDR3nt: TGTGCCAGCAGCCCAGGCTTCCGCGGCTACACCTTC
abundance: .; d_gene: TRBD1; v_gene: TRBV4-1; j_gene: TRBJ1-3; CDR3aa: CASSYQGAFGNTIYF; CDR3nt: TGCGCCAGCAGTTACCAGGGGGCGTTCGGAAACACCATATATTTT
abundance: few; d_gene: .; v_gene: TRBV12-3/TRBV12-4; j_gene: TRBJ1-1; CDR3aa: CASSFGNTEAFF; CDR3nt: TGTGCCAGCAGTTTCGGGAACACTGAAGCTTTCTTT
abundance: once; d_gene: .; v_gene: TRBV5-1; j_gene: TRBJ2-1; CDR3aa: CASSLAPSSSYNEQFF; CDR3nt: TGCGCCAGCAGCTTGGCCCCTAGCAGCTCCTACAATGAGCAGTTCTTC
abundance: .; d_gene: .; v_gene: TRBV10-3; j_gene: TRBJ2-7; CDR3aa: CAISEGRLTYEQYF; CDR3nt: TGTGCCATCAGTGAGGGCAGGCTTACCTACGAGCAGTACTTC
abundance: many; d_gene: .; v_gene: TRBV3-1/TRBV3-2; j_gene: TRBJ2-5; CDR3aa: CASSQTQTGQETQYF; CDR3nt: TGTGCCAGCAGCCAGACGCAGACGGGGCAAGAGACCCAGTACTTC
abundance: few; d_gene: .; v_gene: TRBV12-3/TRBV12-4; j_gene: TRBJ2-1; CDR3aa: CASSLSTSPTGFF; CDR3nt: TGTGCCAGCAGTTTAAGCACTAGCCCCACCGGGTTCTTC
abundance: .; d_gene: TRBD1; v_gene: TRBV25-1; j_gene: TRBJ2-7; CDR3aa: CASSNTGTGSYEQYF; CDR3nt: TGTGCCAGCAGTAACACCGGGACAGGGTCCTACGAGCAGTACTTC
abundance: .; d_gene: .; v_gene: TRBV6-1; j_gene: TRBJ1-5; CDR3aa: CASSDLSIQPQHF; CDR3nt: TGTGCCAGCAGTGATCTAAGCATTCAGCCCCAGCATTTT
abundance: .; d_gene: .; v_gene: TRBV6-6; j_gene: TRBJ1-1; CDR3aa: CASSYSEVEWTEAFF; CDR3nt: TGTGCCAGCAGTTACAGTGAGGTCGAGTGGACTGAAGCTTTCTTT
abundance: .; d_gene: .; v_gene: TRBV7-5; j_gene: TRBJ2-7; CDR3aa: CVRSPSGSSSCEQYF; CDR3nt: TGTGTCAGAAGCCCGAGCGGGAGCTCCTCCTGCGAGCAGTACTTC
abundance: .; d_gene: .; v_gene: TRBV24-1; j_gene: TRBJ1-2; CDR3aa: CATSDGTLGGKGYTF; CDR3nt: TGTGCCACCAGTGATGGTACACTGGGGGGGAAAGGCTACACCTTC
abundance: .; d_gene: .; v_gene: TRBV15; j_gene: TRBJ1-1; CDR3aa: CATSRDGGRMNTEAFF; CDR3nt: TGTGCCACCAGCAGAGACGGAGGGAGAATGAACACTGAAGCTTTCTTT
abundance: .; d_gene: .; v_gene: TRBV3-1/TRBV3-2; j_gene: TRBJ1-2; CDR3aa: CASSPGDGYTF; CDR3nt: TGTGCCAGCAGCCCCGGGGATGGCTACACCTTC
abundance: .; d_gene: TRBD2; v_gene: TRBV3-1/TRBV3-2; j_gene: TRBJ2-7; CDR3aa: CASSAGTTGEQYF; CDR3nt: TGTGCCAGCAGCGCCGGGACTACAGGCGAGCAGTACTTC
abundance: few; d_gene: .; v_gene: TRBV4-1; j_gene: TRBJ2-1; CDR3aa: CASSQVDLLTYNEQFF; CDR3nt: TGCGCCAGCAGCCAAGTCGATCTCCTAACCTACAATGAGCAGTTCTTC
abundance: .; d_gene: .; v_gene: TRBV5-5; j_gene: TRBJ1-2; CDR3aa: CASSLGAGASYGYTF; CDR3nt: TGTGCCAGCAGCTTAGGGGCAGGGGCAAGCTATGGCTACACCTTC
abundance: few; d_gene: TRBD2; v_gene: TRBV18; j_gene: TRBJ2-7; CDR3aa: CASSPPLAGVGEQYF; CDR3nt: TGTGCCAGCTCACCACCCCTAGCGGGAGTCGGTGAGCAGTACTTC
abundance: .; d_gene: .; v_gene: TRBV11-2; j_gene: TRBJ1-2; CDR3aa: CASSLGVDYGYTF; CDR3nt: TGTGCCAGCAGCTTAGGCGTAGACTATGGCTACACCTTC
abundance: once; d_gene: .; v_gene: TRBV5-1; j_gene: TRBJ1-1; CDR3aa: CASSARGFVNTEAFF; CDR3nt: TGCGCCAGCAGCGCCCGAGGGTTCGTGAACACTGAAGCTTTCTTT
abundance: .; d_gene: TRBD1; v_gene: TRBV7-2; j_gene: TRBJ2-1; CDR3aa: CASQDRGPKDEQFF; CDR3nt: TGTGCCAGCCAGGACAGGGGACCAAAGGATGAGCAGTTCTTC
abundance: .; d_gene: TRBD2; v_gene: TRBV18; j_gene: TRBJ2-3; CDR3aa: CASSLSLSGRRSTDTQYF; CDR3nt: TGTGCCAGCTCACTTTCACTTAGCGGGAGGAGGAGCACAGATACGCAGTATTTT
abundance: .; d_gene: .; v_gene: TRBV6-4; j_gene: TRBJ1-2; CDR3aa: CASSPGQASYGYTF; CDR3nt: TGTGCCAGCAGTCCAGGACAAGCAAGCTATGGCTACACCTTC
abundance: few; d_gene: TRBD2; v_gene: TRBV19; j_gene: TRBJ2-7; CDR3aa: CASRQAVAGRVYEQYF; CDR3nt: TGTGCCAGTAGACAAGCCGTAGCGGGAAGGGTCTACGAGCAGTACTTC
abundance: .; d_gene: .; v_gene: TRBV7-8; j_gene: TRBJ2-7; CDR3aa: CASSLELTDFTYEQYF; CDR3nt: TGTGCCAGCAGCTTAGAGCTGACAGATTTCACCTACGAGCAGTACTTC
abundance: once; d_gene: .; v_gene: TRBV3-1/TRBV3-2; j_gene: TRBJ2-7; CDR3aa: CASSQLNEQYF; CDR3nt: TGTGCCAGCAGCCAACTTAACGAGCAGTACTTC
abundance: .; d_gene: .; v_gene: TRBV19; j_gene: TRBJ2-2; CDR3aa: CASSPLGQGSGELFF; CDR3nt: TGTGCCAGTAGTCCCTTGGGGCAGGGCAGCGGGGAGCTGTTTTTT
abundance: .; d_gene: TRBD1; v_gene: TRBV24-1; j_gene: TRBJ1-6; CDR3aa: CATSETGSNSPLHF; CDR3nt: TGTGCCACCAGTGAGACAGGGTCCAATTCACCCCTCCACTTT
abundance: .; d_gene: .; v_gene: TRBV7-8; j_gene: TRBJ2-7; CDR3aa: CASSSLAQGIRVSYEQYF; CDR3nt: TGTGCCAGCAGCTCCCTCGCGCAGGGGATAAGGGTTTCCTACGAGCAGTACTTC
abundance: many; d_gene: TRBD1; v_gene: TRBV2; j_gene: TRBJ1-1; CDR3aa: CASSSDRVTEAFF; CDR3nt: TGTGCCAGCAGTTCAGACAGGGTCACTGAAGCTTTCTTT
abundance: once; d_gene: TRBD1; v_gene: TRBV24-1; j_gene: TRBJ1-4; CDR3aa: CATRTGERGEKLFF; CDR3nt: TGTGCCACCCGAACAGGGGAACGGGGCGAAAAACTGTTTTTT
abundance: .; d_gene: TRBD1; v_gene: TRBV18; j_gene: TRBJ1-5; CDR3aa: CASSWARTGMGSNQPQHF; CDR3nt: TGTGCCAGCTCCTGGGCCAGGACAGGGATGGGCAGCAATCAGCCCCAGCATTTT
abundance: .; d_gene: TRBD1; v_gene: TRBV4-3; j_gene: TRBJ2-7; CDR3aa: CASSQDGGQGNEQYF; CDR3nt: TGCGCCAGCAGCCAAGATGGGGGACAGGGGAACGAGCAGTACTTC
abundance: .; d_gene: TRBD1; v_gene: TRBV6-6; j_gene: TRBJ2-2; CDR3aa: CASSKPDRATGELFF; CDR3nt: TGTGCCAGCAGTAAACCCGACAGGGCCACCGGGGAGCTGTTTTTT
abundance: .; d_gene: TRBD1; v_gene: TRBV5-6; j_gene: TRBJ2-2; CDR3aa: CASSPSTGWNTGELFF; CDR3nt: TGTGCCAGCAGCCCTTCGACAGGGTGGAACACCGGGGAGCTGTTTTTT
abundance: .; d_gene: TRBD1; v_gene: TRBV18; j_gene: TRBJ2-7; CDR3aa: CASSEGVGTVAGYEQYF; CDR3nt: TGTGCCAGCTCAGAGGGAGTGGGGACAGTCGCTGGGTACGAGCAGTACTTC